The 20 T cell receptor beta chains below were found in one sample sequenced in a study of glioma-infiltrating T cells after dendritic cell vaccination. Produced via immunoSEQ multiplex PCR; TCRdb's table is partial and in-frame only. The sample contains tens of thousands of clones, 87% of which appear only once. Time point reported: after dendritic cell vaccination, including at tumor progression/relapse. Material: blood, obtained after dendritic cell vaccination. The receptors originated from a human donor with glioblastoma.

For this clone: Other DNA sequences in the sample encode the same CDR3. This rearrangement joins TRBV4-2 to TRBJ2-7; TRBD2 agrees at 7 bases. V trimming: 3 bases; J trimming: 5 bases; junction bases outside the gene matches: 7. This CDR3 contains 14 residues. Germline V gene data show CDR1 as LGHNA and CDR2 as YNFKEQ. CDR3 nucleotide sequence: TGTGCCAGCAGCCAGGATGGACTAGTGGACGAGCAGTACTTC. Its translation is CASSQDGLVDEQYF.

J is TRBJ1-1 and V is TRBV28; TRBD1 aligns across 7 bases. Germline lookup yields CDR1 MDHEN and CDR2 SYDVKM. Unmatched junction bases numbered 19, after V lost 6 bases and J lost 3 bases. This CDR3 contains 18 residues. The CDR3 reads CASRQERRGLRLDTEAFF. CDR3 sequence (DNA): TGTGCCAGCAGGCAGGAGAGGAGGGGGCTTAGACTGGACACTGAAGCTTTCTTT.

A single count supports this clone. The chain employs TRBV7-9 and TRBJ2-3, with D hard to call. This CDR3 region has 16 residues. Trimming took off 1 base at V and 2 bases at J, with 13 bases between the two ends. Germline values: CDR1 SEHNR, CDR2 FQNEAQ (reference sequence). The CDR3 region is CASSLGRGTYTDTQYF. The CDR3 DNA is TGTGCCAGCAGCTTAGGTAGAGGAACGTACACAGATACGCAGTATTTT.

The chain has TRBV7-8 and TRBJ2-3; the D gene is possibly TRBD2 (5 bases). V lost 6 bases and J lost 7, with 26 bases in between. CDR3 length: 17 amino acids. Germline V lookup: CDR1 SGHVS, CDR2 FQNEAQ. CDR3 loop: CASRIRETAAATYTQYF. The CDR3 region has the DNA TGTGCCAGCAGGATTAGAGAAACAGCGGCGGCAACCTATACGCAGTATTTT.

The chain has TRBV11-3 and TRBJ2-2; D remains ambiguous. The CDR3 contains 13 residues. Germline V lookup: CDR1 SGHNT, CDR2 YENEEA. V gave up 6 bases and J gave up 1 base, with 6 bases separating them. CDR3 loop: CASSPQNTGELFF. The CDR3 nucleotides read TGTGCCAGCAGTCCACAGAACACCGGGGAGCTGTTTTTT. The full variable domain, its missing parts supplied by reference TRBV11-3 and TRBJ2-2, is EAGVVQSPRYKIIEKKQPVAFWCNPISGHNTLYWYLQNLGQGPELLIRYENEEAVDDSQLPKDRFSAERLKGVDSTLKIQPAELGDSAVYLCASSPQNTGELFFGEGSRLTVL.

The V call is TRBV6-1, the J call TRBJ1-3, with D uncertain. The germline gives CDR1 MNHNS, CDR2 SASEGT. V was cut by 7 bases and J by 0 bases, with 10 bases left in between. The CDR3 runs to 14 residues. This CDR3 is CASMRASSGNTIYF. CDR3 in DNA: TGTGCCAGCATGAGGGCTAGCTCTGGAAACACCATATATTTT.

The sample holds one count of this clone. The V call is TRBV7-9, the J call TRBJ2-5, with D perhaps TRBD1 (5 bases). The V end was cut by 5 bases, the J end by 5 bases, with 18 bases between. Germline-derived CDR1 and CDR2 are SEHNR and FQNEAQ (reference sequence). CDR3 length equals 15 residues. The CDR3 nucleotides read TGTGCCAGCAGCGCCCCGTCGACAGCAAGGGAGACCCAGTACTTC. This gives the protein CASSAPSTARETQYF.

The V gene is TRBV5-1, the J gene TRBJ1-1; TRBD1 is a possible D gene (6 bases). This CDR3 comprises 15 residues. Per the germline V gene, CDR1 is SGHRS and CDR2 is YFSETQ. Trimming removed 1 base from V and 4 bases from J, with 14 bases in between. The CDR3 protein is CASSLFGGSGTEAFF. The CDR3 DNA sequence: TGCGCCAGCAGCTTGTTTGGGGGCTCGGGCACTGAAGCTTTCTTT.

The chain employs TRBV30 and TRBJ2-1; D remains unclear. The CDR3 contains 11 residues. Trimming took off 3 bases at V and 4 bases at J, with 4 bases between the two ends. Per germline, CDR1 GTSNPN and CDR2 SVGIG (reference sequence). Here the CDR3 DNA reads TGTGCCTGGAGGCAGTACAATGAGCAGTTCTTC. Its translation: CAWRQYNEQFF.

This clone was observed a single time. V gene TRBV5-6 combines with J gene TRBJ2-7; 10 bases are a match to TRBD1. The CDR3 contains 15 residues. Per germline, CDR1 SGHDT and CDR2 YYEEEE. V lost 6 bases and J lost 5; bases outside the gene matches: 11. The CDR3 coding sequence is TGTGCCAGCACCCGGCGGGACAGGGGCCCCCACGAGCAGTACTTC. Amino acids: CASTRRDRGPHEQYF.

J is TRBJ1-2 and V is TRBV10-3, with D possibly TRBD1 on 6 matching bases. The CDR3 contains 14 residues. The V end was cut by 6 bases, the J end by 7 bases, with 18 bases between. The V gene's germline CDR1 is ENHRY and CDR2 SYGVKD. This CDR3 is CAISSPGQGGGYTF. The CDR3 nucleotides read TGTGCCATCAGCTCCCCGGGACAAGGAGGTGGCTACACCTTC.

This chain uses TRBV27 with TRBJ2-1; a weak D match, TRBD1 (5 bases). V lost 2 bases, J lost 9 bases, and 8 bases lay in between. The CDR3 covers 12 residues. Germline CDR1 is MNHEY and CDR2 is SMNVEV (reference sequence). CDR3 region: CASSLKGFEQFF. CDR3 DNA sequence: TGTGCCAGCAGTTTAAAGGGGTTTGAGCAGTTCTTC.

Comment on this clone: Germline is not matched at one junction end, which may reflect a read error. The CDR3 DNA reads as TGCAGCGTTGAAGCCGAAAACATTCAGTACTTC. It yields the protein CSVEAENIQYF. This chain connects TRBV29-1 to TRBJ2-4; D is unresolved. This CDR3 is 11 amino acids long. The germline CDR1 and CDR2 sequences are SQVTM and ANQGSEA.

This chain uses TRBV5-4 with TRBJ1-2, with TRBD1 matching over 7 bases. Germline V gives CDR1 SGHNT, CDR2 YYREEE (reference sequence). The CDR3 loop spans 14 amino acids. The V and J ends lost 4 bases and 2 bases, in that order; junction bases with no gene match: 5. This chain's CDR3 is CASSVGQANYGYTF. CDR3 coding DNA: TGTGCCAGCAGCGTCGGACAGGCCAACTATGGCTACACCTTC.

This chain connects TRBV18 to TRBJ2-7; perhaps TRBD1 as D (5 bases). V dropped 3 bases and J dropped 3 bases, with 21 bases sitting between them. This CDR3 is 17 amino acids long. In germline, CDR1 is KGHSH, CDR2 LQKENI. The CDR3 nucleotides are TGTGCCAGCTCACCGTCGCAGGGTAGGCTTGGGTTCTACGAGCAGTACTTC. Translated: CASSPSQGRLGFYEQYF.

The chain recombines TRBV2 with TRBJ2-7, with a possible D match to TRBD1 (6 bases). The CDR3 sequence is 13 residues long. V was shortened by 7 bases and J by 2 bases, with 12 bases between the two germline ends. Germline CDR1 and CDR2: SNHLY and FYNNEI. The CDR3 protein is CASTSDSPYEQYF. The CDR3 DNA reads TGTGCCAGCACGTCGGACAGCCCCTACGAGCAGTACTTC.

V is TRBV9 and J is TRBJ1-3; D gene unclear. The CDR3 consists of 17 residues. Looked up from germline, CDR1 is SGDLS and CDR2 is YYNGEE. V lost 1 base and J 0 bases, leaving 14 bases between the germline ends. The DNA for the CDR3 is TGTGCCAGCAGCGTACGCGCCTCGGCAGGCTCTGGAAACACCATATATTTT. Translation: CASSVRASAGSGNTIYF.

V usage is TRBV7-9 and J usage is TRBJ2-5; 14 positions agree with TRBD2. This CDR3 is 17 amino acids long. The trim removed 4 bases at V and 4 bases at J, leaving 8 bases unmatched. The germline CDR1 and CDR2 sequences are SEHNR and FQNEAQ (reference sequence). CDR3: CASSSYLGLAGGETQYF. The CDR3 bases are TGTGCCAGCAGCTCTTACCTAGGACTAGCGGGAGGAGAGACCCAGTACTTC.

CDR3 bases: TGTGCCAGCAGTTACAGGGGGACAGGGCGGGACTATGGCTACACCTTC. It encodes CASSYRGTGRDYGYTF. This chain joins TRBV6-5 and TRBJ1-2, with 9 positions matching TRBD1. The CDR3 runs 16 residues. The trim removed 2 bases at V and 3 bases at J, leaving 7 bases unmatched. Germline CDR1 MNHEY, CDR2 SVGAGI.

V gene TRBV7-9 combines with J gene TRBJ2-2; TRBD1 matches 8 bases. Trimming removed 2 bases from V and 7 bases from J; junction bases left unmatched: 6. Germline CDR1 reads SEHNR; CDR2 reads FQNEAQ (reference sequence). This CDR3 is 15 amino acids long. CDR3: CASSLSTGGNGELFF. The CDR3 nucleotides read TGTGCCAGCAGCTTATCTACAGGGGGGAACGGGGAGCTGTTTTTT. Supplemented by reference TRBV7-9 and TRBJ2-2, the full variable domain reads DTGVSQNPRHKITKRGQNVTFRCDPISEHNRLYWYRQTLGQGPEFLTYFQNEAQLEKSRLLSDRFSAERPKGSFSTLEIQRTEQGDSAMYLCASSLSTGGNGELFFGEGSRLTVL.